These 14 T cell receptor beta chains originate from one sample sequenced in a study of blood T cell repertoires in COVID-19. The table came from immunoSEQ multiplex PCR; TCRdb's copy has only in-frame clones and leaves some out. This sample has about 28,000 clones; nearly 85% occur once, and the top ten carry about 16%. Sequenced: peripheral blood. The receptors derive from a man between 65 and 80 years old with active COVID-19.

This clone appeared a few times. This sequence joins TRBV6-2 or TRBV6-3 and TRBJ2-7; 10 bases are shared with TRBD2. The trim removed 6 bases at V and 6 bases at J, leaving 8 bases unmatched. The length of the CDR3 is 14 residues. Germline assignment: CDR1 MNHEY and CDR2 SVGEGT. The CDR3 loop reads CASSPGTSVFEQYF. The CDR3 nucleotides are TGTGCCAGCAGCCCCGGGACTAGCGTGTTCGAGCAGTACTTC.

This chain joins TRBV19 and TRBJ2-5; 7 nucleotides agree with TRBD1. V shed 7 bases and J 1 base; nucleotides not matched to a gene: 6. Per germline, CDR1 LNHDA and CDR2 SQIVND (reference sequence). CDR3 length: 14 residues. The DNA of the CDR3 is TGTGCCAGTAACAGGGGTTTACTCCAAGAGACCCAGTACTTC. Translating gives CASNRGLLQETQYF.

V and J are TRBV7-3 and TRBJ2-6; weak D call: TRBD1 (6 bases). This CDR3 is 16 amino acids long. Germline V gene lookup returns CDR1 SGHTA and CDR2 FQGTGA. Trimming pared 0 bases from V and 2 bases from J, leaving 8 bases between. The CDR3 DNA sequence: TGTGCCAGCAGCTTAACGGCAGGGGCTGGGGCCAACGTCCTGACTTTC. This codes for CASSLTAGAGANVLTF.

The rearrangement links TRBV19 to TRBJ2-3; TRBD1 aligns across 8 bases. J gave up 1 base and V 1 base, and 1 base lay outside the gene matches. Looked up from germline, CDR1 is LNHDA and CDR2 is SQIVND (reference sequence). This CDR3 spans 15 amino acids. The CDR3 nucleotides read TGTGCCAGTAGTATAGGGGGACAGGGCACAGATACGCAGTATTTT. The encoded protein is CASSIGGQGTDTQYF.

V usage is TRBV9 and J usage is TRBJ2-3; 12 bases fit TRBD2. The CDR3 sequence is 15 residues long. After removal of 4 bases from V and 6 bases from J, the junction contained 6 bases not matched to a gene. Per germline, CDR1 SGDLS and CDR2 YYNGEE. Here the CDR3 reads CASSTRTSGADTQYF. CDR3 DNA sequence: TGTGCCAGCAGCACACGGACTAGCGGGGCGGATACGCAGTATTTT.

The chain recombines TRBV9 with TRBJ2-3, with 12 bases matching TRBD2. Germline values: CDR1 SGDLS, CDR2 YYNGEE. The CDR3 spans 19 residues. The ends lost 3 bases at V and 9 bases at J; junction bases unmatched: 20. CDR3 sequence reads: CASSAPTSGGFNRESTQYF. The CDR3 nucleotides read TGTGCCAGCAGCGCACCGACTAGCGGGGGTTTTAACCGGGAGTCCACGCAGTATTTT.

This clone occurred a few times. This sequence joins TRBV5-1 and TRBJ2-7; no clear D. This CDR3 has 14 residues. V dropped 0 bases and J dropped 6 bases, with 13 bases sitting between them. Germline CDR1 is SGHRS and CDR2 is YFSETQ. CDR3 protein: CASSLAMGFGEQYF. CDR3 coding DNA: TGCGCCAGCAGCTTGGCCATGGGCTTTGGCGAGCAGTACTTC.

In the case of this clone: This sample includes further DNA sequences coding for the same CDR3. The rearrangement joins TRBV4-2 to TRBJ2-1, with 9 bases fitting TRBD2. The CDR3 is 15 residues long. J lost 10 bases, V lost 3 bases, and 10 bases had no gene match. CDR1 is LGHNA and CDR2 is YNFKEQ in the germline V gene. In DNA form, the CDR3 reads TGTGCCAGCAGCCACGGCGGGGGGGCACTAGGCGAGCAGTTCTTC. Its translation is CASSHGGGALGEQFF.

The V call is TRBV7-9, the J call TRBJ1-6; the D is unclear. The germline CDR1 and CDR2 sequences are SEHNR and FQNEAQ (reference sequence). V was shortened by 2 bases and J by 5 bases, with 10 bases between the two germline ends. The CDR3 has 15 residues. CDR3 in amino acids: CASSLNTPDNSPLHF. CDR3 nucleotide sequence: TGTGCCAGCAGCTTAAACACCCCCGATAATTCACCCCTCCACTTT.

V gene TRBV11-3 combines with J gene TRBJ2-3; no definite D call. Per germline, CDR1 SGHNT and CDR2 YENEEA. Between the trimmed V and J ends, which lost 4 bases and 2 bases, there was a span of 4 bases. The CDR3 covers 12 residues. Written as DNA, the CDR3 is TGTGCCAGCAGCTCCTCCACAGATACGCAGTATTTT. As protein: CASSSSTDTQYF.

CDR3 nucleotide sequence: TGTGCCAGCAGTTACTCTAGGACTGGTGGGAGCACTGAAGCTTTCTTT. It specifies CASSYSRTGGSTEAFF. The chain uses TRBV6-5 and TRBJ1-1; D remains unclear. The CDR3 consists of 16 residues. The germline V gene has CDR1 MNHEY and CDR2 SVGAGI. V lost 0 bases, J lost 4 bases, and 15 bases lay in between.

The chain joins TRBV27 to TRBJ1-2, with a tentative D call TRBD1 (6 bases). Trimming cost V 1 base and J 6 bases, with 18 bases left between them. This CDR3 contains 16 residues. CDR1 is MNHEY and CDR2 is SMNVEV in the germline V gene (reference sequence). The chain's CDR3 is CASSLLGGRGNDGYTF. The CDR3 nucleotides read TGTGCCAGCAGTTTATTAGGTGGGAGGGGGAACGATGGCTACACCTTC.

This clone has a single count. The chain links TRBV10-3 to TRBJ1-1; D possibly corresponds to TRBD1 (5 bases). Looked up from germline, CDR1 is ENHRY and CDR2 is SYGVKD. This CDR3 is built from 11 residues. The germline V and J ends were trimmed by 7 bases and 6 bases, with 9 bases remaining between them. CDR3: CAIMEGAEAFF. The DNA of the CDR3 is TGTGCCATCATGGAAGGGGCTGAAGCTTTCTTT.

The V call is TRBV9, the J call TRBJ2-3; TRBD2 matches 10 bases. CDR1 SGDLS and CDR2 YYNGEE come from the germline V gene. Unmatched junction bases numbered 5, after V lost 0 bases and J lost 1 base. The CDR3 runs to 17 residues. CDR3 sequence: CASSVVASGGGTDTQYF. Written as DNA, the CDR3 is TGTGCCAGCAGCGTAGTGGCTAGCGGGGGTGGCACAGATACGCAGTATTTT.